The present T cell receptor beta chain was sequenced within a study of CD8 T cells in ankylosing spondylitis. This clonotype was detected a few times. TCRdb processed the 5' RACE reads anew with MiXCR; each CDR3 protein has one entry. This sample carries more than 150,000 distinct CDR3 sequences, about 18% of them seen once, and the ten largest clones take approximately 4.3%. Trimming at V came to 5 bases and at J to 5 bases, leaving 9 bases not matched to a gene. This CDR3 contains 14 residues. Germline V gives CDR1 MNHEY, CDR2 SMNVEV (reference sequence). The V gene is TRBV27, the J gene TRBJ2-7; 7 bases are a match to TRBD2. The sequence derives from a male donor aged 10 to 30 with ankylosing spondylitis or in good health (not recorded which). Source material: blood, either unsorted or a sorted T cell fraction (not recorded which). The CDR3, as DNA: TGTGCCAGCAGTCCGGCGGGGGTTTGGAACGAGCAGTACGTC. It specifies CASSPAGVWNEQYV.